The TCR beta chain under discussion was sequenced for a study of blood T cell repertoires in COVID-19. Study overall: The United States, Italy and Spain supplied acute and convalescent COVID-19 samples. PBMCs, B-cell-depleted T cells, or T cells provided the cDNA or gDNA that made up the material.

Source study methods: Amplifying reference gene primers gave estimates of nucleated cell counts. Produced via immunoSEQ multiplex PCR; TCRdb's table is partial and in-frame only. V, J and clone size reflect that table, while D and trimming were determined from the DNA. The sample contains 100,000 to 150,000 clones, roughly 86% of which appear only once. Only a few counts were recorded for this clone. The specimen sequenced was peripheral blood. This receptor was identified in a human donor in a cohort sampled during active COVID-19.

CDR3: CASRDNKSPYEQYF. For the CDR3, the DNA is TGCGCCAGCAGGGACAATAAGTCCCCCTACGAGCAGTACTTC. This chain uses TRBV10-1 with TRBJ2-7; D is possibly TRBD1 (5 bases). V lost 6 bases and J 2 bases, leaving 14 bases between the germline ends. This CDR3 is built from 14 residues. Germline loops: CDR1 WNHNN, CDR2 SYGVQD (reference sequence).